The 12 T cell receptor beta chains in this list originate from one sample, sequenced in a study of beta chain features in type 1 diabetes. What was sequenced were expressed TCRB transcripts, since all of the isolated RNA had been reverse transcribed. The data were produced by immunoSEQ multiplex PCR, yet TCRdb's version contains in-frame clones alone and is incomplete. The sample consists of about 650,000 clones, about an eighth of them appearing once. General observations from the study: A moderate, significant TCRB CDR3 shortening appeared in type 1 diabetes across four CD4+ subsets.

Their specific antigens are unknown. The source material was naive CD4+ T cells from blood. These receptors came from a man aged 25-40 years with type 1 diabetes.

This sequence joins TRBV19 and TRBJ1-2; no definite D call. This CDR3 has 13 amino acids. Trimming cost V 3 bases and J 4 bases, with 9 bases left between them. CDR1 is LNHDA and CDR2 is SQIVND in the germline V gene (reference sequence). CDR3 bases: TGTGCCAGTAGTATCGGACGGACCTATGGCTACACCTTC. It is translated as CASSIGRTYGYTF.

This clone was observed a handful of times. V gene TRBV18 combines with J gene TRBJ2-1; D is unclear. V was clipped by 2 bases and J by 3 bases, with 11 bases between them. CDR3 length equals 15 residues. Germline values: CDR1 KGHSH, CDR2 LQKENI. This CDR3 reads CASSPFLGGYNEQFF. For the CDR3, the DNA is TGTGCCAGCTCACCATTCCTAGGTGGCTACAATGAGCAGTTCTTC.

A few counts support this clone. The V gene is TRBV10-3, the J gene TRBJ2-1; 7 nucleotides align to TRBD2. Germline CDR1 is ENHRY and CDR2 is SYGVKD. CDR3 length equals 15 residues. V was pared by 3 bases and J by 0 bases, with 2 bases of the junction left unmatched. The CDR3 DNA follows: TGTGCCATCAGTGAAACTAGCGACTCCTACAATGAGCAGTTCTTC. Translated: CAISETSDSYNEQFF.

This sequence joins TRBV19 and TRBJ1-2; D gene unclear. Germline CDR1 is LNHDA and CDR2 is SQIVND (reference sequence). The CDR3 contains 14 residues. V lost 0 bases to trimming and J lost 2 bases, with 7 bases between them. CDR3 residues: CASSIDHNNYGYTF. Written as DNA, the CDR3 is TGTGCCAGTAGTATAGATCACAACAACTATGGCTACACCTTC.

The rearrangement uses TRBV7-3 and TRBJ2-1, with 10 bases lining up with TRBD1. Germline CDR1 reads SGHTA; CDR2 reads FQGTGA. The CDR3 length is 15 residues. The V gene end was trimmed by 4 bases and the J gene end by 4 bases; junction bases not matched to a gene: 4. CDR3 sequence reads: CASSSDRGQYNEQFF. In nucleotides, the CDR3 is TGTGCCAGCAGCTCCGACAGGGGGCAATACAATGAGCAGTTCTTC.

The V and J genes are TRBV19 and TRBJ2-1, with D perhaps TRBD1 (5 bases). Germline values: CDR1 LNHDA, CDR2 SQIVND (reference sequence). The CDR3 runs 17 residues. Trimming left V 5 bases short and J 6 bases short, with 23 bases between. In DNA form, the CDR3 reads TGTGCCAGTAGTCAGGATTTAGGGCAGGGTGGATTCAATGAGCAGTTCTTC. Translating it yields CASSQDLGQGGFNEQFF. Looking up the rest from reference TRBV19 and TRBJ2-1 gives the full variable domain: DGGITQSPKYLFRKEGQNVTLSCEQNLNHDAMYWYRQDPGQGLRLIYYSQIVNDFQKGDIAEGYSVSREKKESFPLTVTSAQKNPTAFYLCASSQDLGQGGFNEQFFGPGTRLTVL.

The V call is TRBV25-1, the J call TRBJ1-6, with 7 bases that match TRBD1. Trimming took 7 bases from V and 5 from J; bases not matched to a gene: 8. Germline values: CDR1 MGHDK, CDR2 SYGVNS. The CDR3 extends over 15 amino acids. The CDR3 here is CASNRGGSNNSPLHF. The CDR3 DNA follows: TGTGCCAGCAACCGAGGGGGCAGTAATAATTCACCCCTCCACTTT.

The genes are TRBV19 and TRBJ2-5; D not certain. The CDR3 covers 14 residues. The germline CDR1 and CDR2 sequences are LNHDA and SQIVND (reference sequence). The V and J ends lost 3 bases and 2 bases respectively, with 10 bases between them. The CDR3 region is CASSMDGPQETQYF. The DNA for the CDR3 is TGTGCCAGTAGTATGGACGGGCCTCAAGAGACCCAGTACTTC.

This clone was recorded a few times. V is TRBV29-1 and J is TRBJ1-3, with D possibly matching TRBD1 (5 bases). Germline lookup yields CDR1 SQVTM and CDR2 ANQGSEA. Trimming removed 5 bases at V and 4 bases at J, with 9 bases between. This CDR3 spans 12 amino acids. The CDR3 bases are TGCAGCGTTCTAGGGGACGGAAACACCATATATTTT. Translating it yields CSVLGDGNTIYF.

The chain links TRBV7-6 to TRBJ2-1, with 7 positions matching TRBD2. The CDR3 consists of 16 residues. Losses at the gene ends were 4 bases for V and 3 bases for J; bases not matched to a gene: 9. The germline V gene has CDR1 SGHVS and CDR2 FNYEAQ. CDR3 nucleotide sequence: TGTGCCAGCAGCTCTTCGGAGGAGCGGGGCTACAATGAGCAGTTCTTC. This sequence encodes CASSSSEERGYNEQFF.

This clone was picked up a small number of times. The CDR3 protein is CASSLWAGNTEAFF. CDR3 DNA: TGTGCCAGCAGCTTGTGGGCCGGGAACACTGAAGCTTTCTTT. The genes are TRBV5-6 and TRBJ1-1; D unclear. V gave up 1 base and J gave up 1 base, with 8 bases separating them. The CDR3 loop spans 14 amino acids. Germline V gene data show CDR1 as SGHDT and CDR2 as YYEEEE.

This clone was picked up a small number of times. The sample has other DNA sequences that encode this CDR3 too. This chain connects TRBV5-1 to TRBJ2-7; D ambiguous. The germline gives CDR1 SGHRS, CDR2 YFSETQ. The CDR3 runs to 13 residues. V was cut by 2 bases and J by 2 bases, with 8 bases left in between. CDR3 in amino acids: CASSLEGTYEQYF. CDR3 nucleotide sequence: TGCGCCAGCAGCTTAGAAGGGACCTACGAGCAGTACTTC. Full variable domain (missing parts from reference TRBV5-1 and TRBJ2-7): KAGVTQTPRYLIKTRGQQVTLSCSPISGHRSVSWYQQTPGQGLQFLFEYFSETQRNKGNFPGRFSGRQFSNSRSEMNVSTLELGDSALYLCASSLEGTYEQYFGPGTRLTVT.